A few counts support the clone carrying this T cell receptor (beta chain). As yet, its antigen is unknown. Making the TCR beta libraries involved quantitative 5'-RACE with molecular barcodes. MiXCR was run by TCRdb on the 5' RACE reads, yielding one entry per CDR3 protein. This sample has around 440,000 distinct CDR3 sequences, with approximately 17% found just once. There are 14 residues in the CDR3. From germline, CDR1 is MNHEY and CDR2 SVGEGT. The ends were cut back, 2 bases at V and 1 base at J, with 5 bases in the middle. The data originate from a study of CD8 T cells in ankylosing spondylitis. Findings of the study overall: The study looked at matched synovial fluid samples from ankylosing spondylitis patients. Disease-linked clones were reported to be significantly enriched there. Prior literature has documented some motif variants in synovial fluid and blood from reactive arthritis. Roughly eight highly homologous variants made up a TCR beta motif that seemed to typify ankylosing spondylitis blood. Disease-linked clones bore a CD8+ phenotype and were relatively rare in peripheral blood.

This TCR was sampled from a male donor with ankylosing spondylitis. This rearrangement joins TRBV6-2 or TRBV6-3 to TRBJ2-2; D unclear. The sequenced sample consisted of blood, either unsorted or a sorted T cell fraction (not recorded which). For the CDR3, the DNA is TGTGCCAGCAGTTACGGCTTGAACACCGGGGAGCTGTTTTTT. Translated, it gives CASSYGLNTGELFF.